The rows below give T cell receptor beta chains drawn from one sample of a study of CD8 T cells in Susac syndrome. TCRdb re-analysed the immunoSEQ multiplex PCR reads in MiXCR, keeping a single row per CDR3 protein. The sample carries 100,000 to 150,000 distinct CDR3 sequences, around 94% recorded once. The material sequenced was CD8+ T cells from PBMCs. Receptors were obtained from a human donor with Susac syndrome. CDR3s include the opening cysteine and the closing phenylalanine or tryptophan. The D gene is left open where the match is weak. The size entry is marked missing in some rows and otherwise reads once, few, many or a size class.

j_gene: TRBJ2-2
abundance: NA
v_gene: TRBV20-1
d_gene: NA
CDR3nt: TGCAGTGCCCCGGAACCGACCGGGGAGCTGTTTTTT
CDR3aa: CSAPEPTGELFF

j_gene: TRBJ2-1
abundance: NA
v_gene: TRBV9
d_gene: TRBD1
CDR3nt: TGTGCCAGCAGCGCCGGGACAGGGGGTAACAATGAGCAGTTCTTC
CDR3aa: CASSAGTGGNNEQFF

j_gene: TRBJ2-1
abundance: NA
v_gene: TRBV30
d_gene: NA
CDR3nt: TGTGCCTGGAGGGAGGGCGGGGGCTGGTATGAGCAGTTCTTC
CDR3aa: CAWREGGGWYEQFF

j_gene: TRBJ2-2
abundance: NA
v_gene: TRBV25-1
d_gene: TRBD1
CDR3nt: TGTGCCAGCAGCGACACAGGGGACGCCGGGGAGCTGTTTTTT
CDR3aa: CASSDTGDAGELFF

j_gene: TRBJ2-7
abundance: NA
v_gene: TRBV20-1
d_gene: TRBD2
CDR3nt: TGCAGTGCTGTGGCGGGAGACTACGAGCAGTACTTC
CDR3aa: CSAVAGDYEQYF

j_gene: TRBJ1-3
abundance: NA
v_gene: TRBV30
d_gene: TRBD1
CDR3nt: TGTGCCTGCCAAGGGACAGGCTCTGGAAACACCATATATTTT
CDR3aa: CACQGTGSGNTIYF

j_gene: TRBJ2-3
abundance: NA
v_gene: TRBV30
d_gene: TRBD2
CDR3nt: TGTGCCTGGAGTGCTGCGGGAGGCACAGATACGCAGTATTTT
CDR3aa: CAWSAAGGTDTQYF

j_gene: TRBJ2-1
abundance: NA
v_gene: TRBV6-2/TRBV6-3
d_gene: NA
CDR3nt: TGTGCCAGCAGTTTGAAGAGCTCCTACAATGAGCAGTTCTTC
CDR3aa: CASSLKSSYNEQFF

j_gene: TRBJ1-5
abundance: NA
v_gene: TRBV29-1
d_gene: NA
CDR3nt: TGCAGCGTTGAATTGCCAGGGACTAATCAGCCCCAGCATTTT
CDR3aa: CSVELPGTNQPQHF

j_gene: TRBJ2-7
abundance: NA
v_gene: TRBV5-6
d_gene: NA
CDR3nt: TGTGCCAGCAGCTTGACAGGGCGCTGGGAGGAGCAGTACTTC
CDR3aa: CASSLTGRWEEQYF

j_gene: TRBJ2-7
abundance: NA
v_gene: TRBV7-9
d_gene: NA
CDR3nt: TGTGCCAGCAGCTTAGCGCACAGCGCCTACGAGCAGTACTTC
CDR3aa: CASSLAHSAYEQYF

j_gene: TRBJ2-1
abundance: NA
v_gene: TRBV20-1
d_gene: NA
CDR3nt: TGCAGTGCGAAGGGAGGCCCCGGCAATGAGCAGTTCTTC
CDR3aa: CSAKGGPGNEQFF

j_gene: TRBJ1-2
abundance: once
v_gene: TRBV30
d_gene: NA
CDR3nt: TGTGCCTGGAGGCAGGGGACCTCCGGCTACACCTTC
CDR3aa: CAWRQGTSGYTF

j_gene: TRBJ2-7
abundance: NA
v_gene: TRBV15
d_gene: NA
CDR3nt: TGTGCCACCAGCAGAGTAGGCGGGACTTCTTGGACCTACGAGCAGTACTTC
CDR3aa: CATSRVGGTSWTYEQYF

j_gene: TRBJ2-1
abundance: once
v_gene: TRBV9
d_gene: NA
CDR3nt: TGTGCCAGCAGCCCACAGGACAATGAGCAGTTCTTC
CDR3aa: CASSPQDNEQFF

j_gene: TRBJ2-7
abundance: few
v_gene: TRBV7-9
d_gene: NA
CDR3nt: TGTGCCAGCAGCTTAGTAGGGCAGGGCTACGAGCAGTACTTC
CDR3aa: CASSLVGQGYEQYF

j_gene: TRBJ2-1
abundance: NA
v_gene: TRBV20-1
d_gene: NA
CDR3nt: TGCAGTGCCAGGTTGGAGCGAAACTACAATGAGCAGTTCTTC
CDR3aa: CSARLERNYNEQFF

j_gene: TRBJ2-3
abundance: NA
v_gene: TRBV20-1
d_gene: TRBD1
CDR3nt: TGCAGTGCTAGAGGATTAGGGACAGGGCATAGCACAGATACGCAGTATTTT
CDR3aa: CSARGLGTGHSTDTQYF

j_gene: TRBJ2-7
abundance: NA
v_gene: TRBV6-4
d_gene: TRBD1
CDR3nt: TGTGCCAGCAGCCCGACAGGGGAAGGTTCCAACGAGCAGTACTTC
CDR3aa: CASSPTGEGSNEQYF

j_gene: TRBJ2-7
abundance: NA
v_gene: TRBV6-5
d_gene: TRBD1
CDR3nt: TGTGCCAGCAGCCGGGACAGGGGACGTTCCTACGAGCAGTACTTC
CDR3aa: CASSRDRGRSYEQYF

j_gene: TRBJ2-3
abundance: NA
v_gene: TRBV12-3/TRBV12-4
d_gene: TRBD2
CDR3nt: TGTGCCAGCAGTCGACTAGCGGGGGAGGGAGATACGCAGTATTTT
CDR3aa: CASSRLAGEGDTQYF

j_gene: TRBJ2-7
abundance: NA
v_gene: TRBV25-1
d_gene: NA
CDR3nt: TGTGCCAGCAGTGTGCGGGGCCCTAGATACGAGCAGTACTTC
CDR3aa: CASSVRGPRYEQYF